These 27 T cell receptor beta chains share one sample of origin, sequenced in a study of blood T cell repertoires in COVID-19. Measured with immunoSEQ multiplex PCR; TCRdb has only the in-frame clones, and not every one. The sample includes under 300,000 clones, 88% of them seen just once. The sequencing input was PBMCs or T cells enriched from blood (not recorded which). The receptors originated from a middle-aged woman who had been exposed to COVID-19.

This sequence joins TRBV6-6 and TRBJ1-5; D not resolved. The CDR3 is 23 amino acids. Trimming took 5 bases from V and 5 from J, leaving 40 bases between them. The germline V gene encodes CDR1 MNHNY and CDR2 SVGAGI (reference sequence). The CDR3 DNA reads as TGTGCCAGCAGTCCACTCCGGGAACTGTGGGTGGTAGGCCCAATTGAAACCGATCAGCCCCAGCATTTT. It is translated as CASSPLRELWVVGPIETDQPQHF.

This clone appeared a few times. The chain links TRBV7-2 to TRBJ1-6; 9 positions agree with TRBD1. Germline trimming cut 8 bases from V and 7 bases from J; bases unmatched to any gene: 9. This CDR3 is 15 amino acids long. Germline V lookup: CDR1 SGHTA, CDR2 FQGNSA. CDR3 DNA sequence: TGTGCCAGCGGAGCCCCGGGACAGGGAAATTCACCCCTCCACTTT. Residues: CASGAPGQGNSPLHF.

This clone has a handful of counts. This chain joins TRBV28 and TRBJ2-7; D may be TRBD2 (6 bases). CDR1 is MDHEN and CDR2 is SYDVKM in the germline V gene. CDR3 length equals 13 residues. CDR3 nucleotides: TGTGGAAGCCGGGACTTAAACGCCTACGAGCAGTACGTC. This codes for CGSRDLNAYEQYV.

This chain links TRBV7-9 with TRBJ1-3; D is perhaps TRBD1 (5 bases). Trimming took 0 bases from V and 3 from J, leaving 12 bases between them. The CDR3 contains 16 residues. CDR1 SEHNR and CDR2 FQNEAQ come from the germline V gene (reference sequence). The CDR3: CASSLADARVGNTIYF. The CDR3 nucleotides are TGTGCCAGCAGCTTAGCGGACGCCAGGGTTGGAAACACCATATATTTT.

CDR3 sequence reads: CATTPGQLSGNTIYF. The CDR3 DNA is TGTGCCACAACTCCGGGACAGCTCTCTGGAAACACCATATATTTT. The chain joins TRBV19 to TRBJ1-3, with TRBD1 matching over 7 bases. The junction had 9 bases not matched to a gene; V was cut back by 10 bases and J by 0 bases. Germline CDR1 and CDR2: LNHDA and SQIVND (reference sequence). The CDR3 is 15 residues long.

The rearrangement joins TRBV28 to TRBJ2-3; TRBD2 agrees at 12 bases. This CDR3 is built from 19 residues. Germline CDR1 and CDR2: MDHEN and SYDVKM. The V segment lost 4 bases and the J segment 3 bases; nucleotides outside the gene matches: 14. CDR3 in DNA: TGTGCCAGCAGTTGGGCGGGGACTAGCGGGTTTGGACGAACAGATACGCAGTATTTT. This codes for CASSWAGTSGFGRTDTQYF. The variable domain in full, completed from reference TRBV28 and TRBJ2-3, reads DVKVTQSSRYLVKRTGEKVFLECVQDMDHENMFWYRQDPGLGLRLIYFSYDVKMKEKGDIPEGYSVSREKKERFSLILESASTNQTSMYLCASSWAGTSGFGRTDTQYFGPGTRLTVL.

This rearrangement joins TRBV2 to TRBJ2-1; 10 bases agree with TRBD2. CDR3 length equals 18 residues. V was clipped by 5 bases and J by 6 bases; unmatched bases: 16. CDR1 is SNHLY, CDR2 FYNNEI, per germline. The CDR3, as DNA: TGTGCCAGCAGTCGATCATATGAACCAGCGGGAGGGGGCAATGAGCAGTTCTTC. It yields the protein CASSRSYEPAGGGNEQFF.

The rearrangement uses TRBV3-1 (or the pseudogene TRBV3-2) and TRBJ2-5; a possible D gene is TRBD2 (5 bases). CDR1 LGHDT and CDR2 YNNKEL come from the germline V gene (reference sequence). There are 16 residues in the CDR3. V was pared by 4 bases and J by 4 bases, with 19 bases between. CDR3 sequence (DNA): TGTGCCAGCAGCCGGCTCAGCCCCGAGGGCGGAGAGACCCAGTACTTC. This codes for CASSRLSPEGGETQYF.

The chain couples TRBV7-2 to TRBJ1-2; TRBD1 might be the D (6 bases). V dropped 5 bases and J dropped 2 bases, with 9 bases sitting between them. The CDR3 covers 13 residues. The germline V gene has CDR1 SGHTA and CDR2 FQGNSA. CDR3 amino acids: CASSLQGNYGYTF. In DNA, the CDR3 is TGTGCCAGCAGCCTACAGGGAAACTATGGCTACACCTTC.

This rearrangement joins TRBV4-3 to TRBJ2-5, with a possible D match to TRBD2 (6 bases). Between the trimmed V and J ends, which lost 0 bases and 4 bases, there was a span of 6 bases. This CDR3 has 13 amino acids. Per the germline V gene, CDR1 is LGHNA and CDR2 is YSLEER. The CDR3 loop reads CASSQEAGETQYF. Written as DNA, the CDR3 is TGCGCCAGCAGCCAAGAAGCGGGAGAGACCCAGTACTTC.

This sequence joins TRBV12-3 or TRBV12-4 and TRBJ1-5, with TRBD1 matching 7 bases. After removal of 5 bases from V and 7 bases from J, the junction contained 5 bases not matched to a gene. The CDR3 is 13 amino acids. The CDR3: CASSQGGTQPQHF. CDR3 DNA: TGTGCCAGCAGTCAAGGGGGCACACAGCCCCAGCATTTT.

The chain's CDR3 is CASSKKTSGTSTDTQYF. CDR3 nucleotides: TGTGCCAGTAGCAAAAAGACTAGCGGGACTAGCACAGATACGCAGTATTTT. The V gene is TRBV19, the J gene TRBJ2-3; 11 nucleotides line up with TRBD2. The CDR3 contains 17 residues. Germline V lookup: CDR1 LNHDA, CDR2 SQIVND (reference sequence). The trim removed 6 bases at V and 0 bases at J, leaving 8 bases unmatched.

The chain uses TRBV6-1 and TRBJ1-1, with D possibly TRBD1 on 6 matching bases. In germline, CDR1 is MNHNS, CDR2 SASEGT. V gave up 1 base and J gave up 10 bases, with 13 bases separating them. The CDR3 extends over 13 amino acids. CDR3 DNA: TGTGCCAGCAGTGAAGACAGGGTCCCTGTAGCTTTCTTT. Amino acid sequence: CASSEDRVPVAFF.

The V and J genes are TRBV4-3 and TRBJ1-4; a possible D gene is TRBD1 (6 bases). In germline, CDR1 is LGHNA, CDR2 YSLEER. Trimming pared 4 bases from V and 6 bases from J, leaving 12 bases between. This CDR3 region has 14 residues. The CDR3 coding sequence is TGCGCCAGCAGCCCCGCCAGGGGCTATGAAAAACTGTTTTTT. This sequence encodes CASSPARGYEKLFF.

This clone was detected only once. This chain connects TRBV4-3 to TRBJ1-1; 8 nucleotides match TRBD1. The CDR3 has 14 amino acids. Germline CDR1 LGHNA, CDR2 YSLEER. V dropped 4 bases and J dropped 1; count of bases not matched to a gene: 2. In DNA, the CDR3 is TGCGCCAGCAGCCTAGACAGGGGGAACACTGAAGCTTTCTTT. Translating it yields CASSLDRGNTEAFF.

This clone has more than one count but fewer than ten. CDR3 sequence reads: CASSSGTANTGELFF. DNA for the CDR3: TGTGCCAGCAGCTCCGGGACAGCTAACACCGGGGAGCTGTTTTTT. The chain has TRBV5-4 and TRBJ2-2, with 7 bases lining up with TRBD1. The trim removed 3 bases at V and 2 bases at J, leaving 4 bases unmatched. Germline CDR1 reads SGHNT; CDR2 reads YYREEE (reference sequence). CDR3 length: 15 amino acids.

The CDR3 spells CASSPATLEAEAFF. CDR3 DNA: TGTGCCAGCAGCCCCGCGACGCTAGAGGCTGAAGCTTTCTTT. The chain couples TRBV7-3 to TRBJ1-1; D uncertain. The CDR3 runs to 14 residues. V lost 5 bases and J 6 bases, leaving 16 bases between the germline ends. Germline CDR1 SGHTA, CDR2 FQGTGA.

The genes are TRBV7-2 and TRBJ1-6; D call uncertain. Germline values: CDR1 SGHTA, CDR2 FQGNSA. Trimming cost V 0 bases and J 15 bases, with 12 bases left between them. The CDR3 sequence is 13 residues long. CDR3 coding DNA: TGTGCCAGCAGCTTAGCGCCCCTACAGAACCTCCACTTT. Translated: CASSLAPLQNLHF.

The rearrangement uses TRBV19 and TRBJ1-5, with 8 bases identical to TRBD1. The CDR3 is made up of 14 amino acids. Germline values: CDR1 LNHDA, CDR2 SQIVND (reference sequence). V shed 5 bases, J shed 7 bases, and the junction held 7 bases outside the gene matches. The CDR3 region is CASSRRTGNQPQHF. As DNA, the CDR3 is TGTGCCAGTAGTCGAAGGACAGGGAACCAGCCCCAGCATTTT. Full variable domain (rest looked up from reference TRBV19 and TRBJ1-5): DGGITQSPKYLFRKEGQNVTLSCEQNLNHDAMYWYRQDPGQGLRLIYYSQIVNDFQKGDIAEGYSVSREKKESFPLTVTSAQKNPTAFYLCASSRRTGNQPQHFGDGTRLSIL.

The chain employs TRBV18 and TRBJ2-1, with D possibly being TRBD2 (6 bases). V shed 4 bases and J shed 1 base, with 26 bases lying between them. The CDR3 sequence is 20 residues long. The germline gives CDR1 KGHSH, CDR2 LQKENI. Here the CDR3 reads CASSRTPPLYTGESYNEQFF. In DNA, the CDR3 is TGTGCCAGCTCACGTACTCCCCCATTGTACACGGGGGAGTCCTACAATGAGCAGTTCTTC.

The rearrangement uses TRBV7-9 and TRBJ2-3, with 13 bases identical to TRBD2. The CDR3 consists of 17 residues. Germline V CDR1 and CDR2: SEHNR, FQNEAQ (reference sequence). V was pared by 4 bases and J by 4 bases, with 8 bases of the junction left unmatched. CDR3 DNA sequence: TGTGCCAGCAGCTCTTTGGGACTAGCGGGGTATTCAGATACGCAGTATTTT. This gives the protein CASSSLGLAGYSDTQYF. Full variable domain (missing parts from reference TRBV7-9 and TRBJ2-3): DTGVSQNPRHKITKRGQNVTFRCDPISEHNRLYWYRQTLGQGPEFLTYFQNEAQLEKSRLLSDRFSAERPKGSFSTLEIQRTEQGDSAMYLCASSSLGLAGYSDTQYFGPGTRLTVL.

The chain has TRBV13 and TRBJ2-1; TRBD2 matches at 8 bases. Germline CDR1 reads PRHDT; CDR2 reads FYEKMQ (reference sequence). V shed 0 bases, J shed 7 bases, and the junction held 11 bases outside the gene matches. The CDR3 is 17 residues long. CDR3 sequence: CASSLGDGGGPWNEQFF. CDR3 coding DNA: TGTGCCAGCAGCTTAGGGGACGGCGGGGGGCCATGGAATGAGCAGTTCTTC. The whole variable domain, remainder taken from reference TRBV13 and TRBJ2-1, is AAGVIQSPRHLIKEKRETATLKCYPIPRHDTVYWYQQGPGQDPQFLISFYEKMQSDKGSIPDRFSAQQFSDYHSELNMSSLELGDSALYFCASSLGDGGGPWNEQFFGPGTRLTVL.

This chain uses TRBV11-3 with TRBJ2-7; 7 nucleotides match TRBD1. V was clipped by 5 bases and J by 2 bases; unmatched bases: 3. This CDR3 comprises 13 residues. The germline gives CDR1 SGHNT, CDR2 YENEEA. CDR3 coding DNA: TGTGCCAGCAGCCACGGGACAGCCTACGAGCAGTACGTC. Its translation: CASSHGTAYEQYV.

The chain couples TRBV5-6 to TRBJ2-1; 7 nucleotides line up with TRBD1. With 4 bases clipped from V and 13 bases from J, the junction kept 17 bases outside the gene matches. The CDR3 covers 15 residues. CDR1 and CDR2 from the germline V gene are SGHDT and YYEEEE. The CDR3 sequence is CASSLGRGRSTRQFF. The CDR3 nucleotides are TGTGCCAGCAGCCTCGGTAGGGGGCGGTCAACTCGTCAGTTCTTC.

The chain uses TRBV2 and TRBJ1-5; tentative D call: TRBD1 (6 bases). CDR3 length: 15 residues. Germline assignment: CDR1 SNHLY and CDR2 FYNNEI. V lost 4 bases, J lost 6 bases, and 16 bases lay in between. This CDR3 is CASSGGHGRGQPQHF. The CDR3, as DNA: TGTGCCAGCAGTGGGGGGCATGGCCGGGGTCAGCCCCAGCATTTT.

V is TRBV5-1 and J is TRBJ1-1; no definite D call. The CDR3 length is 15 residues. The V gene lost 0 bases and the J gene lost 3 bases, with 12 bases spanning the gap. Germline V gene data show CDR1 as SGHRS and CDR2 as YFSETQ. Here the CDR3 reads CASSLVPTTYTEAFF. The CDR3 nucleotides are TGCGCCAGCAGCTTGGTTCCGACGACTTACACTGAAGCTTTCTTT.

The chain is built from TRBV28 and TRBJ1-1; D perhaps matches TRBD1 (5 bases). In germline, CDR1 is MDHEN, CDR2 SYDVKM. The CDR3 runs to 14 residues. V lost 3 bases, J lost 3 bases, and 11 bases lay in between. This chain's CDR3 is CASSLGGMDTEAFF. CDR3 DNA: TGTGCCAGCAGTTTGGGGGGGATGGACACTGAAGCTTTCTTT.